Shown below are 13 T cell receptor beta chains from a single sample sequenced in a study of control samples from healthy donors and cancer patients. Only in-frame clones appear in the TCRdb table, and some are missing; sequencing was by immunoSEQ multiplex PCR. The sample holds 65,000 to 80,000 clones, 70% to 90% seen once. The specimen sequenced was PBMCs. The receptors come from a woman aged 55-69 years with head and neck cancer.

The chain carries TRBV19 and TRBJ2-7; TRBD2 aligns across 10 bases. The CDR3 has 15 residues. V was clipped by 5 bases and J by 0 bases; unmatched bases: 4. Germline lookup yields CDR1 LNHDA and CDR2 SQIVND (reference sequence). DNA for the CDR3: TGTGCCAGTAGTCCCCTAGCGGGAGACTCCTACGAGCAGTACTTC. Amino acids: CASSPLAGDSYEQYF.

CDR3 region: CSVGLLSNTEAFF. The DNA for the CDR3 is TGCAGCGTGGGGCTGCTTAGTAACACTGAAGCTTTCTTT. The gene calls are TRBV29-1 and TRBJ1-1; D is possibly TRBD1 (5 bases). Between the trimmed V and J ends, which lost 6 bases and 2 bases, there was a span of 13 bases. The germline CDR1 and CDR2 sequences are SQVTM and ANQGSEA. The CDR3 has 13 residues.

The rearrangement uses TRBV27 and TRBJ1-2; D is ambiguous. Looked up from germline, CDR1 is MNHEY and CDR2 is SMNVEV (reference sequence). CDR3 length: 14 residues. Trimming took 5 bases from V and 2 from J, leaving 12 bases between them. CDR3 sequence: CASSPRSSNYGYTF. The CDR3 DNA is TGTGCCAGCAGTCCCCGTAGCAGCAACTATGGCTACACCTTC.

The CDR3 nucleotides are TGTGCCAGCAGTGAATATGGGACAGGGAGTCGTAGGAACACTGAAGCTTTCTTT. Its translation is CASSEYGTGSRRNTEAFF. This chain joins TRBV25-1 and TRBJ1-1, with 9 bases that match TRBD1. The germline V gene encodes CDR1 MGHDK and CDR2 SYGVNS. V dropped 0 bases and J dropped 1; count of bases not matched to a gene: 9. This CDR3 is 18 amino acids long.

The V and J genes are TRBV20-1 and TRBJ1-4, with a possible D match to TRBD1 (5 bases). The CDR3 has 13 residues. CDR1 DFQATT and CDR2 SNEGSKA come from the germline V gene (reference sequence). V shed 3 bases and J shed 4 bases, with 9 bases lying between them. The CDR3 nucleotides read TGCAGTGCTAGTTGGGGGAGTAATGAAAAACTGTTTTTT. Its translation is CSASWGSNEKLFF.

The gene calls are TRBV2 and TRBJ2-2; D unclear. Trimming shortened V by 3 bases and J by 4 bases, and 9 bases separated the two germline ends. The CDR3 covers 14 residues. Germline V gene data show CDR1 as SNHLY and CDR2 as FYNNEI. DNA of the CDR3: TGTGCCAGCAGTGAGACGCGAGGCACCGGGGAGCTGTTTTTT. Protein: CASSETRGTGELFF.

The V and J genes are TRBV11-2 and TRBJ2-3; the D call may be TRBD1 or TRBD2 (5 bases each). The V and J ends lost 3 bases and 5 bases respectively, with 15 bases between them. This CDR3 region has 15 residues. Germline-derived CDR1 and CDR2 are SGHAT and FQNNGV. CDR3 nucleotide sequence: TGTGCCAGCAGCTTTTGGGGGAGTGGACAAGATACGCAGTATTTT. Encoded protein: CASSFWGSGQDTQYF.

This chain connects TRBV4-1 to TRBJ1-6; maybe TRBD1 (5 bases). Germline V gives CDR1 MGHRA, CDR2 YSYEKL. Trimming left V 1 base short and J 6 bases short, with 10 bases between. This CDR3 has 15 residues. The CDR3 is CASSQVVRGNSPLHF. For the CDR3, the DNA is TGCGCCAGCAGCCAAGTGGTGAGGGGTAATTCACCCCTCCACTTT.

This rearrangement joins TRBV11-1 to TRBJ2-7, with D unclear. The CDR3 is made up of 12 amino acids. Germline loops: CDR1 SGHAT, CDR2 FQDESV (reference sequence). Between the trimmed V and J ends, which lost 1 base and 3 bases, there was a span of 4 bases. CDR3 region: CASSLESYEQYF. In DNA form, the CDR3 reads TGTGCCAGCAGCTTAGAGAGCTACGAGCAGTACTTC.

This clone came up a few times. The chain couples TRBV4-2 to TRBJ1-1; D remains unclear. Trimming left V 1 base short and J 4 bases short, with 10 bases between. The germline V gene has CDR1 LGHNA and CDR2 YNFKEQ. The length of the CDR3 is 14 residues. CDR3 sequence (DNA): TGTGCCAGCAGCCAAGGGCAGTTGGGCACTGAAGCTTTCTTT. Protein: CASSQGQLGTEAFF.

The chain is built from TRBV6-1 and TRBJ2-5, with 13 bases identical to TRBD2. The CDR3 runs 18 residues. The trim removed 3 bases at V and 2 bases at J, leaving 9 bases unmatched. Germline CDR1 reads MNHNS; CDR2 reads SASEGT. In nucleotides, the CDR3 is TGTGCCAGCAGTGAGGGTACTAGCGGGAGGGGGGAGCAAGAGACCCAGTACTTC. Translation: CASSEGTSGRGEQETQYF.

CDR3: CASSFPQTEYYGYTF. In DNA form, the CDR3 reads TGTGCCAGCAGTTTCCCACAGACAGAATACTATGGCTACACCTTC. V and J are TRBV28 and TRBJ1-2; possibly TRBD1 for D (5 bases). Per germline, CDR1 MDHEN and CDR2 SYDVKM. V lost 3 bases and J lost 3, with 14 bases in between. The CDR3 runs to 15 residues.

This clone was recorded only once. This sequence joins TRBV6-1 and TRBJ1-1; D gene ambiguous. The ends were cut back, 1 base at V and 1 base at J, with 4 bases in the middle. Looked up from germline, CDR1 is MNHNS and CDR2 is SASEGT. CDR3 length equals 13 residues. The CDR3 loop reads CASSEVGNTEAFF. Here the CDR3 DNA reads TGTGCCAGCAGTGAAGTGGGGAACACTGAAGCTTTCTTT.